This T cell receptor beta chain was obtained from a study of blood T cell repertoires in COVID-19. Overall study: PBMCs, B-cell-depleted T cells, or T cells were the source of the cDNA or gDNA that made up the material.

Only in-frame clones appear in the TCRdb table, and some are missing; sequencing was by immunoSEQ multiplex PCR. The sample lists 500,000 or so clones, around 90% occurring once. Trimming shortened V by 8 bases and J by 5 bases, and 12 bases separated the two germline ends. Germline V CDR1 and CDR2: ENHRY, SYGVKD. The CDR3 extends over 12 amino acids. Individuals drawn from 20 to 30 US areas were about 18 to 90 years old. Assignments of participants to cohorts depended upon their own reported clinical history. All recovered Cohort 3 donors got two negative PCRs, got clearance, or saw symptom resolution.

Sequencing was performed on PBMCs or T cells enriched from blood (not recorded which). This sequence was found in a woman between 18 and 29 years old who had recovered from COVID-19. V is TRBV10-3 and J is TRBJ1-2; D unresolved. CDR3 region: CAIYGRSYGYTF. The CDR3 nucleotides are TGTGCCATCTATGGGAGGAGTTATGGCTACACCTTC.